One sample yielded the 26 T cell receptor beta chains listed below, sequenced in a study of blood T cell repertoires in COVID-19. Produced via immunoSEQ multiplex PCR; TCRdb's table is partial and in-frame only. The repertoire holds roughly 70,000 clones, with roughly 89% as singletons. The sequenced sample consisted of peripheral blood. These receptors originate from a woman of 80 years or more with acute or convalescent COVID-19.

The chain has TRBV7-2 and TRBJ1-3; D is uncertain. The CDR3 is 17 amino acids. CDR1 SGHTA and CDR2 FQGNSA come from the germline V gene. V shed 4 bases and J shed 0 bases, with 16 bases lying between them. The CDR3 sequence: CASSYPQGGNSGNTIYF. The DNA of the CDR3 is TGTGCCAGCAGCTATCCCCAAGGCGGAAACTCTGGAAACACCATATATTTT. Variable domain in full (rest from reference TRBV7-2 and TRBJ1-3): GAGVSQSPSNKVTEKGKDVELRCDPISGHTALYWYRQSLGQGLEFLIYFQGNSAPDKSGLPSDRFSAERTGGSVSTLTIQRTQQEDSAVYLCASSYPQGGNSGNTIYFGEGSWLTVV.

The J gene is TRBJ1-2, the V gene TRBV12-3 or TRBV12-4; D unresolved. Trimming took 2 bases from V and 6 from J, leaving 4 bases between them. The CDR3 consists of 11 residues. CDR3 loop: CASSLSDGYTF. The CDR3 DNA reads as TGTGCCAGCAGTTTATCTGATGGCTACACCTTC.

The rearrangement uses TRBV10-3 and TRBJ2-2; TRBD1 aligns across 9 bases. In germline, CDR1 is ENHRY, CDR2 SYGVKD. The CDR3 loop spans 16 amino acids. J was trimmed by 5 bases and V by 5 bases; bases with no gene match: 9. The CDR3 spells CAISLRQGEATGELFF. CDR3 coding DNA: TGTGCCATCAGTCTTCGACAGGGGGAAGCGACCGGGGAGCTGTTTTTT.

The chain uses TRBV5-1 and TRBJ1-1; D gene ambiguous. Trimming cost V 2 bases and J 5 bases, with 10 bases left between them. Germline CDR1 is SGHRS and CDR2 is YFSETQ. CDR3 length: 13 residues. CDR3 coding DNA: TGCGCCAGCAGCTTAGGCGGTATTACTGAAGCTTTCTTT. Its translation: CASSLGGITEAFF.

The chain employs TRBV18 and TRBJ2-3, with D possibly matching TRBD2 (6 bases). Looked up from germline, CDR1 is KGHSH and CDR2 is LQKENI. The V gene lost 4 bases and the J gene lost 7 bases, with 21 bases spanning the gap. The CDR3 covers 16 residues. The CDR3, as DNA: TGTGCCAGCTCACAACTGCAGGGTGGTGCGGGAAATACGCAGTATTTT. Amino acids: CASSQLQGGAGNTQYF. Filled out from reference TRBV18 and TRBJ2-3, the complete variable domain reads NAGVMQNPRHLVRRRGQEARLRCSPMKGHSHVYWYRQLPEEGLKFMVYLQKENIIDESGMPKERFSAEFPKEGPSILRIQQVVRGDSAAYFCASSQLQGGAGNTQYFGPGTRLTVL.

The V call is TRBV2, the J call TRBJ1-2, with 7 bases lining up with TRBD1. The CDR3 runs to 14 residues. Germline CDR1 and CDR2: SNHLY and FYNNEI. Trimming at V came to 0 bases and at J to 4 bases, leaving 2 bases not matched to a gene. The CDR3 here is CASSEAGDSYGYTF. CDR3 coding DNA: TGTGCCAGCAGTGAAGCTGGGGACAGCTATGGCTACACCTTC.

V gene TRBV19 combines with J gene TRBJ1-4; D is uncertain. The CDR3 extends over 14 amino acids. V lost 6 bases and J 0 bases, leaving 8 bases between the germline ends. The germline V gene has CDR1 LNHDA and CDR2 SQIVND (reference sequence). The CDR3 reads CASSYGATNEKLFF. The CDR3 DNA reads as TGTGCCAGTAGCTACGGTGCAACTAATGAAAAACTGTTTTTT.

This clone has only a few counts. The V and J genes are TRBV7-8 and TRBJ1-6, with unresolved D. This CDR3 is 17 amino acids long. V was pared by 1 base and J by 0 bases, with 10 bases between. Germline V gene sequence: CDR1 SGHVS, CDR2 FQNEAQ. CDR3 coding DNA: TGTGCCAGCAGCTTAGTTCCTCTAAGCTCCTATAATTCACCCCTCCACTTT. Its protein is CASSLVPLSSYNSPLHF.

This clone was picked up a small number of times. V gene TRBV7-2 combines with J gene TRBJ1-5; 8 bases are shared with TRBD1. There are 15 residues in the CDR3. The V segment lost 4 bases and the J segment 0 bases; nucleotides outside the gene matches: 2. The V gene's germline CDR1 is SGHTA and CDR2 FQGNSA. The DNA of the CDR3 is TGTGCCAGCAGCTCCGGGACAGGTAGCAATCAGCCCCAGCATTTT. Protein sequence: CASSSGTGSNQPQHF.

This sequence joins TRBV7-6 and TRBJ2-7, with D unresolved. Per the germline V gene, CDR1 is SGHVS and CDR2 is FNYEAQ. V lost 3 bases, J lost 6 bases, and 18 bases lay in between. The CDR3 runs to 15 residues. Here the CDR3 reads CASSLRSQRGSEQYF. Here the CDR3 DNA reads TGTGCCAGCAGCTTGAGGTCTCAGCGAGGTAGCGAGCAGTACTTC.

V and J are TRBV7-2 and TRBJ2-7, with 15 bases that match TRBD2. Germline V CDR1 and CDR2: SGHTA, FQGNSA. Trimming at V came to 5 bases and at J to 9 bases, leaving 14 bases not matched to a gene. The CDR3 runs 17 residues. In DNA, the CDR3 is TGTGCCAGCAGCCCTGGGACTAGCGGGAGGTCCCTCTATGGGCAGTACTTC. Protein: CASSPGTSGRSLYGQYF.

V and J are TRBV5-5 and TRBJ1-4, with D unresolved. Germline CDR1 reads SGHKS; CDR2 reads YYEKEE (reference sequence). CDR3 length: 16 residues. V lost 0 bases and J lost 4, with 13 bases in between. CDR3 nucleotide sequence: TGTGCCAGCAGCTTGGGTGGCGCGAGCGTTAATGAAAAACTGTTTTTT. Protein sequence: CASSLGGASVNEKLFF.

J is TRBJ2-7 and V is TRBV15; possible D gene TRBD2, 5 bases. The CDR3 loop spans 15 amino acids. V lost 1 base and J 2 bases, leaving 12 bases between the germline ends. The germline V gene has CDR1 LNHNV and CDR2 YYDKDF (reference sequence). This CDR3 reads CATSRAPGITYEQYF. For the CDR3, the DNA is TGTGCCACCAGCAGAGCCCCCGGGATAACCTACGAGCAGTACTTC.

This chain's CDR3 is CASSQDNRGNTEAFF. The CDR3 bases are TGCGCCAGCAGCCAAGATAACAGGGGGAACACTGAAGCTTTCTTT. The rearrangement links TRBV4-3 to TRBJ1-1; TRBD1 matches at 7 bases. J was trimmed by 1 base and V by 0 bases; bases with no gene match: 2. The CDR3 totals 15 residues. The V gene's germline CDR1 is LGHNA and CDR2 YSLEER.

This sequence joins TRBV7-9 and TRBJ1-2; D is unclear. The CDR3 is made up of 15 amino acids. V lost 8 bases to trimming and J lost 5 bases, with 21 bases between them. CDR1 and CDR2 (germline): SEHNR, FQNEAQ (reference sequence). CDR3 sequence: CASSLQIREKYGYTF. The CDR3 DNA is TGTGCCAGCTCCCTCCAGATCCGGGAAAAATATGGCTACACCTTC.

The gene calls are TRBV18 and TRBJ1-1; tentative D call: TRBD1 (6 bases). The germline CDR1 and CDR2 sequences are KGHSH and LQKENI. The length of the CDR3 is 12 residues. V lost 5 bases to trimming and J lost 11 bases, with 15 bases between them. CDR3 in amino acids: CASSKDSSEAFF. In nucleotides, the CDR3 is TGTGCCAGCTCAAAGGACAGCAGTGAGGCTTTCTTT. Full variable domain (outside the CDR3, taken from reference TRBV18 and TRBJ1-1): NAGVMQNPRHLVRRRGQEARLRCSPMKGHSHVYWYRQLPEEGLKFMVYLQKENIIDESGMPKERFSAEFPKEGPSILRIQQVVRGDSAAYFCASSKDSSEAFFGQGTRLTVV.

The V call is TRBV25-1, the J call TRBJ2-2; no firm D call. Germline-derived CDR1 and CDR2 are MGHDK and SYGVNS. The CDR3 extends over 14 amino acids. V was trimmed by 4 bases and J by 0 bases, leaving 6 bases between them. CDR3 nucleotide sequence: TGTGCCAGCAGTGTTGAGGCGAACACCGGGGAGCTGTTTTTT. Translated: CASSVEANTGELFF.

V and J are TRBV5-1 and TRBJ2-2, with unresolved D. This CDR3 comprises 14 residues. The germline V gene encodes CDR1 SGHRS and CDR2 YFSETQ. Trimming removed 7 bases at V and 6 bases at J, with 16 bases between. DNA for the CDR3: TGCGCCAGCCGCCCCGACTCATACGCCGGGGAGCTGTTTTTT. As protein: CASRPDSYAGELFF.

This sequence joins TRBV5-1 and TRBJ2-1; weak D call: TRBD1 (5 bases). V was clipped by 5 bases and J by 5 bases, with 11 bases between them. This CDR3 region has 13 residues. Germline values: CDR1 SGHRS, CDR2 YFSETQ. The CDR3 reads CASRVDRNNEQFF. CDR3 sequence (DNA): TGCGCCAGCAGGGTTGACAGAAACAATGAGCAGTTCTTC.

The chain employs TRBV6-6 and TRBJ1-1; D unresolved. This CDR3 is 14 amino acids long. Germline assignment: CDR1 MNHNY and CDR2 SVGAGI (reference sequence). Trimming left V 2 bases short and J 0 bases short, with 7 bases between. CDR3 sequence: CASSYQRVNTEAFF. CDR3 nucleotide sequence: TGTGCCAGCAGTTACCAGAGGGTGAACACTGAAGCTTTCTTT.

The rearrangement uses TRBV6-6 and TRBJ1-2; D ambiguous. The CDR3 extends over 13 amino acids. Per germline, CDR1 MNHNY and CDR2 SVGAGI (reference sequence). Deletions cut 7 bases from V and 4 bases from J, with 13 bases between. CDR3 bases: TGTGCCAGCAACCGCGGATCCGGCTATGGCTACACCTTC. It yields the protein CASNRGSGYGYTF.

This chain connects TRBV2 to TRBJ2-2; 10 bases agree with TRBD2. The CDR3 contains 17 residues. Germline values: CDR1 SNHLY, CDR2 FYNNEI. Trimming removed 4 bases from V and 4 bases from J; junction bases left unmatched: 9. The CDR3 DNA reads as TGTGCCAGCAGTGCCACCGGGACTAGCGCGGCCACCGGGGAGCTGTTTTTT. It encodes CASSATGTSAATGELFF.

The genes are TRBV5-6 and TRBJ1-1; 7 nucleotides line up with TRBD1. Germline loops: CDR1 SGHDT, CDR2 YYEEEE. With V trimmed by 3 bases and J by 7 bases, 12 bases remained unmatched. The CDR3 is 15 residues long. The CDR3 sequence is CASSSTDREFVEAFF. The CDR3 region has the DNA TGTGCCAGCAGCTCTACCGACAGGGAGTTCGTTGAAGCTTTCTTT.

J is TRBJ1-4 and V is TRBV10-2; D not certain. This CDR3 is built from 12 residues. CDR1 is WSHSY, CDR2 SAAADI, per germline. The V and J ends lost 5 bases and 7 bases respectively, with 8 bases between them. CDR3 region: CASSSTGEKLFF. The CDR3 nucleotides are TGCGCCAGCAGTAGTACGGGTGAAAAACTGTTTTTT.

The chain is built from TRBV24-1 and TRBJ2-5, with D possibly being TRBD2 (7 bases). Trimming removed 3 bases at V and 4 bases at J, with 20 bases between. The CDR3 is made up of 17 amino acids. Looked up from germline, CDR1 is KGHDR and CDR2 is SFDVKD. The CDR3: CATSDPLSGRGRETQYF. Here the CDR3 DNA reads TGTGCCACCAGTGATCCTCTTTCAGGGCGGGGGCGAGAGACCCAGTACTTC.

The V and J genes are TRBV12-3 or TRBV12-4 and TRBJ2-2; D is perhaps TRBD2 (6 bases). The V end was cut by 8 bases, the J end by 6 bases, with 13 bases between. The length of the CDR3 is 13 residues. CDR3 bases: TGTGCCAGCTCGGCGGGACCACCCGGGGAGCTGTTTTTT. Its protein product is CASSAGPPGELFF.